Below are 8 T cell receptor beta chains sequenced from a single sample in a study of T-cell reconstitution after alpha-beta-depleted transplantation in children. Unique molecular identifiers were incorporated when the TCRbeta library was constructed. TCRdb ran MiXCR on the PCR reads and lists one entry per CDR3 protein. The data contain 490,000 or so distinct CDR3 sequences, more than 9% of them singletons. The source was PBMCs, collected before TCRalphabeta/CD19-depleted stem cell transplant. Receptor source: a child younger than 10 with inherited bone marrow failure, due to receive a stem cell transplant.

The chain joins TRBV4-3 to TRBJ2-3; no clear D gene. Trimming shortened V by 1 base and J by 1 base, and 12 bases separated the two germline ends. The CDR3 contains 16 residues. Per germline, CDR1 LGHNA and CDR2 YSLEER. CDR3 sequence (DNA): TGCGCCAGCAGCCAAGCACATACCAGCGGCACAGATACGCAGTATTTT. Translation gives CASSQAHTSGTDTQYF.

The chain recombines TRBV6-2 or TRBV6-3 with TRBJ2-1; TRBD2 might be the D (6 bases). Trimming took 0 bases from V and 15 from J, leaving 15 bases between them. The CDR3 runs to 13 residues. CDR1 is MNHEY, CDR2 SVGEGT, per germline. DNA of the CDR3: TGTGCCAGCAGTTACTCGCTCCCTAGCGAACGGTTCTTC. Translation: CASSYSLPSERFF.

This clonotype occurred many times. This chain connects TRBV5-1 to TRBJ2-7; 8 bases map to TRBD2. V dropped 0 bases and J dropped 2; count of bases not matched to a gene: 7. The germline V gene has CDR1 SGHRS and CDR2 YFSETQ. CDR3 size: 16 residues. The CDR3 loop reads CASSLGTSMIAYEQYF. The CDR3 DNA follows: TGCGCCAGCAGCTTGGGGACTAGCATGATCGCCTACGAGCAGTACTTC.

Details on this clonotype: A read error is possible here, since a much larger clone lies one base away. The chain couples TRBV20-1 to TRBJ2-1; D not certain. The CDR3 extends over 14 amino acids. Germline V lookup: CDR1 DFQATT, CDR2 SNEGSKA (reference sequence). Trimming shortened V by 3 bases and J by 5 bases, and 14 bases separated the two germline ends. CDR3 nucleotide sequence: TGCAGTGCTAGGGCGAGAGGTGAAAACAATGAGCAGTTCTTC. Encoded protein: CSARARGENNEQFF.

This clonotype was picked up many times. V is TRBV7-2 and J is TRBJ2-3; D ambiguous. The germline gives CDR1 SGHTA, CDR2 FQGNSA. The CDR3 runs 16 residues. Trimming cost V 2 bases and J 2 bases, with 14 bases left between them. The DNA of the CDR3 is TGTGCCAGCAGCTTACCCATAGCTCTGATCACAGATACGCAGTATTTT. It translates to CASSLPIALITDTQYF.

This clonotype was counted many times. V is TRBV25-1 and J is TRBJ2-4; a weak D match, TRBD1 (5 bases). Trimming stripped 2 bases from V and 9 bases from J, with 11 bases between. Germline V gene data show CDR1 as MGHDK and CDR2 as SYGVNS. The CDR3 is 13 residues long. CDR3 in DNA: TGTGCCAGCAGTGAACAGGGAAGGACCATTCAGTACTTC. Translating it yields CASSEQGRTIQYF.

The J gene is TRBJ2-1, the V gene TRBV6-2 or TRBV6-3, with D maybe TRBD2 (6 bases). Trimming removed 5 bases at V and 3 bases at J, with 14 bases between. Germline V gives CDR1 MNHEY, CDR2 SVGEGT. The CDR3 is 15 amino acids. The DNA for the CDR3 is TGTGCCAGCAGTCAACGACTAGACCGCTACAATGAGCAGTTCTTC. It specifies CASSQRLDRYNEQFF.

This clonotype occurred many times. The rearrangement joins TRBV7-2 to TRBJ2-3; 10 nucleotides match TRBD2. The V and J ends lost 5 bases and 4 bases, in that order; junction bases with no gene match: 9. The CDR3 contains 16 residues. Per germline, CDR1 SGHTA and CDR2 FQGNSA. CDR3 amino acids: CASSRPSGSGADTQYF. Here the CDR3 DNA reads TGTGCCAGCAGCAGACCTAGCGGGAGTGGCGCAGATACGCAGTATTTT. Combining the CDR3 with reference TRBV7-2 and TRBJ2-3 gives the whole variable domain GAGVSQSPSNKVTEKGKDVELRCDPISGHTALYWYRQSLGQGLEFLIYFQGNSAPDKSGLPSDRFSAERTGGSVSTLTIQRTQQEDSAVYLCASSRPSGSGADTQYFGPGTRLTVL.